One sample yielded the 21 T cell receptor beta chains listed below, sequenced in a study of blood T cell repertoires in COVID-19. Method: immunoSEQ multiplex PCR; TCRdb's copy keeps in-frame clones and lacks some. Of more than 45,000 clones in the sample, 86% were seen once. Specimen: peripheral blood. These TCRs come from a man of 80 years or more with acute or convalescent COVID-19.

V usage is TRBV6-1 and J usage is TRBJ1-1; 12 bases line up with TRBD1. Germline V CDR1 and CDR2: MNHNS, SASEGT. The CDR3 runs 16 residues. Trimming took 4 bases from V and 4 from J; bases not matched to a gene: 7. CDR3 nucleotides: TGTGCCAGCAGTGCTCGGCGGGGACAGGGGGCCACTGAAGCTTTCTTT. Protein product: CASSARRGQGATEAFF.

The chain recombines TRBV7-6 with TRBJ1-1; D is undetermined. The CDR3 extends over 13 amino acids. V lost 1 base and J lost 8, with 11 bases in between. CDR1 is SGHVS and CDR2 is FNYEAQ in the germline V gene. CDR3 protein: CASSLGFMTEAFF. DNA of the CDR3: TGTGCCAGCAGCTTAGGATTTATGACAGAAGCTTTCTTT.

The J gene is TRBJ2-3, the V gene TRBV25-1; D might be TRBD2 (5 bases). CDR1 and CDR2 from the germline V gene are MGHDK and SYGVNS. The CDR3 totals 16 residues. V was pared by 10 bases and J by 0 bases, with 20 bases between. CDR3 nucleotide sequence: TGTGCCATTGGAGGATGTGGCAGGCCTAGCACAGATACGCAGTATTTT. Amino acids: CAIGGCGRPSTDTQYF.

This clone was detected a few times. The genes are TRBV6-2 or TRBV6-3 and TRBJ1-5; 7 bases fit TRBD1. Germline CDR1 and CDR2: MNHEY and SVGEGT. V shed 6 bases and J 1 base; nucleotides not matched to a gene: 12. The length of the CDR3 is 17 residues. The CDR3 nucleotides are TGTGCCAGCAGCCCTAGAGACAGGGTGGGAAGCAATCAGCCCCAGCATTTT. Translation: CASSPRDRVGSNQPQHF.

CDR3 nucleotide sequence: TGCGCCAGCAGTGATACAGGGACGAACACCGGGGAGCTGTTTTTT. Protein product: CASSDTGTNTGELFF. V usage is TRBV10-1 and J usage is TRBJ2-2; TRBD1 might be the D (6 bases). This CDR3 has 15 residues. The germline gives CDR1 WNHNN, CDR2 SYGVQD (reference sequence). Trimming removed 3 bases at V and 0 bases at J, with 8 bases between.

The chain uses TRBV10-3 and TRBJ1-5; 10 nucleotides align to TRBD1. The V gene's germline CDR1 is ENHRY and CDR2 SYGVKD. This CDR3 comprises 13 residues. V was clipped by 9 bases and J by 3 bases; unmatched bases: 2. The CDR3 DNA follows: TGTGCCATAGGGACAGGGGTCAATCAGCCCCAGCATTTT. It is translated as CAIGTGVNQPQHF.

The rearrangement uses TRBV11-2 and TRBJ1-3, with 7 bases identical to TRBD1. Germline values: CDR1 SGHAT, CDR2 FQNNGV. After removal of 5 bases from V and 0 bases from J, the junction contained 4 bases not matched to a gene. The CDR3 is 15 residues long. CDR3 sequence reads: CASSAWDSSGNTIYF. The CDR3 DNA reads as TGTGCCAGCAGCGCATGGGACAGCTCTGGAAACACCATATATTTT. The full variable domain, its missing parts supplied by reference TRBV11-2 and TRBJ1-3, is EAGVAQSPRYKIIEKRQSVAFWCNPISGHATLYWYQQILGQGPKLLIQFQNNGVVDDSQLPKDRFSAERLKGVDSTLKIQPAKLEDSAVYLCASSAWDSSGNTIYFGEGSWLTVV.

V and J are TRBV5-1 and TRBJ1-5; the D gene is possibly TRBD1 (6 bases). V was shortened by 0 bases and J by 2 bases, with 9 bases between the two germline ends. The germline CDR1 and CDR2 sequences are SGHRS and YFSETQ. CDR3 length equals 15 residues. The CDR3 DNA sequence: TGCGCCAGCAGCTTGGGGGACACTGGCAATCAGCCCCAGCATTTT. Its translation: CASSLGDTGNQPQHF.

J is TRBJ2-3 and V is TRBV10-2, with unresolved D. Per the germline V gene, CDR1 is WSHSY and CDR2 is SAAADI. The CDR3 sequence is 15 residues long. The V gene lost 1 base and the J gene lost 5 bases, with 13 bases spanning the gap. DNA for the CDR3: TGCGCCAGCAGTGAGTTTCGACCCCGAGGAGATACGCAGTATTTT. Its translation is CASSEFRPRGDTQYF.

V is TRBV30 and J is TRBJ1-1; no firm D call. Trimming pared 0 bases from V and 5 bases from J, leaving 7 bases between. The CDR3 runs 12 residues. The germline V gene encodes CDR1 GTSNPN and CDR2 SVGIG (reference sequence). The CDR3 sequence: CAWSVRGTEAFF. DNA of the CDR3: TGTGCCTGGAGTGTACGGGGTACTGAAGCTTTCTTT.

The J gene is TRBJ1-1, the V gene TRBV9, with D unresolved. This CDR3 has 15 amino acids. The germline V gene encodes CDR1 SGDLS and CDR2 YYNGEE. Deletions cut 0 bases from V and 2 bases from J, with 11 bases between. CDR3 DNA: TGTGCCAGCAGCGTAGCCGGGAACAGAAACACTGAAGCTTTCTTT. Residues: CASSVAGNRNTEAFF.

This rearrangement joins TRBV3-1 (or the pseudogene TRBV3-2) to TRBJ2-1; TRBD2 matches 8 bases. V lost 0 bases and J lost 9; bases outside the gene matches: 16. The germline gives CDR1 LGHDT, CDR2 YNNKEL (reference sequence). The CDR3 contains 18 residues. The CDR3 is CASSQDSLLAGGLVEQFF. DNA for the CDR3: TGTGCCAGCAGCCAAGATAGCCTACTGGCGGGGGGCCTTGTTGAGCAGTTCTTC.

The chain carries TRBV18 and TRBJ1-1; no firm D call. V was shortened by 2 bases and J by 5 bases, with 12 bases between the two germline ends. This CDR3 is built from 14 residues. Germline assignment: CDR1 KGHSH and CDR2 LQKENI. CDR3 in DNA: TGTGCCAGCTCACCATCCTCTCGCGCGACTGAAGCTTTCTTT. Translation: CASSPSSRATEAFF.

J is TRBJ1-1 and V is TRBV5-5; 9 bases align to TRBD1. The CDR3 runs to 14 residues. With V trimmed by 4 bases and J by 3 bases, 4 bases remained unmatched. Germline V gives CDR1 SGHKS, CDR2 YYEKEE (reference sequence). CDR3 loop: CASSKRQGDTEAFF. CDR3 DNA: TGTGCCAGCAGCAAGAGACAGGGGGACACTGAAGCTTTCTTT.

The chain is built from TRBV6-5 and TRBJ1-1; 10 positions match TRBD1. V was clipped by 5 bases and J by 5 bases; unmatched bases: 5. This CDR3 has 14 amino acids. Germline V gene data show CDR1 as MNHEY and CDR2 as SVGAGI. The CDR3 sequence: CASSRTGGKTEAFF. CDR3 DNA: TGTGCCAGCAGTCGGACAGGGGGGAAAACTGAAGCTTTCTTT.

As DNA, the CDR3 is TGTGCCAGCAGTTCAGGGGGGTCAAGTGAAAAACTGTTTTTT. Its translation is CASSSGGSSEKLFF. The chain employs TRBV6-5 and TRBJ1-4; 7 bases map to TRBD1. Trimming cost V 4 bases and J 7 bases; bases outside gene matches: 6. The CDR3 consists of 14 residues. The germline CDR1 and CDR2 sequences are MNHEY and SVGAGI.

The chain carries TRBV5-1 and TRBJ2-3; TRBD2 agrees at 9 bases. The germline gives CDR1 SGHRS, CDR2 YFSETQ. This CDR3 has 17 amino acids. The J segment lost 1 base and the V segment lost 2 bases, leaving 8 bases of the junction unmatched. Written as DNA, the CDR3 is TGCGCCAGCAGCTTATACTCAGCTAGCGGGGGCACAGATACGCAGTATTTT. Amino acids: CASSLYSASGGTDTQYF. Full variable domain (outside the CDR3, taken from reference TRBV5-1 and TRBJ2-3): KAGVTQTPRYLIKTRGQQVTLSCSPISGHRSVSWYQQTPGQGLQFLFEYFSETQRNKGNFPGRFSGRQFSNSRSEMNVSTLELGDSALYLCASSLYSASGGTDTQYFGPGTRLTVL.

This sequence joins TRBV7-2 and TRBJ2-4; a possible D gene is TRBD1 (5 bases). Germline CDR1 and CDR2: SGHTA and FQGNSA. The CDR3 totals 16 residues. V lost 2 bases, J lost 0 bases, and 11 bases lay in between. CDR3: CASSLLVGVAKNIQYF. The CDR3 coding sequence is TGTGCCAGCAGCTTACTGGTAGGGGTAGCCAAAAACATTCAGTACTTC.

J is TRBJ2-7 and V is TRBV6-2 or TRBV6-3; 9 positions agree with TRBD1. The V gene's germline CDR1 is MNHEY and CDR2 SVGEGT. This CDR3 spans 16 amino acids. Germline trimming cut 5 bases from V and 0 bases from J; bases unmatched to any gene: 8. The CDR3 DNA follows: TGTGCCAGCAGTCGGAACCGGGACAGGGACTCCTACGAGCAGTACTTC. It translates to CASSRNRDRDSYEQYF.

This chain uses TRBV11-2 with TRBJ1-2; 7 positions agree with TRBD1. Germline trimming cut 0 bases from V and 4 bases from J; bases unmatched to any gene: 2. Germline CDR1 and CDR2: SGHAT and FQNNGV. The CDR3 totals 14 residues. The CDR3 region is CASSLEDRIYGYTF. The CDR3 DNA reads as TGTGCCAGCAGCTTAGAGGACAGGATCTATGGCTACACCTTC.

The chain joins TRBV15 to TRBJ1-5, with 9 bases that match TRBD1. V lost 0 bases to trimming and J lost 5 bases; unmatched junction nucleotides: 2. Germline CDR1 and CDR2: LNHNV and YYDKDF (reference sequence). The CDR3 runs to 15 residues. The CDR3 loop reads CATSRDRQGDQPQHF. The CDR3 coding sequence is TGTGCCACCAGCAGAGATCGACAGGGGGATCAGCCCCAGCATTTT.